One sample yielded the 5 T cell receptor beta chains listed below, sequenced in a study of blood T cell repertoires in COVID-19. Profiled with immunoSEQ multiplex PCR; TCRdb holds only in-frame clones, not every one. The table includes around 240,000 clones, 70% to 90% detected once. Sequenced material: PBMCs or T cells enriched from blood (not recorded which). The receptor source for this set is a woman aged 45 to 65 who had recovered from COVID-19.

The J gene is TRBJ2-7, the V gene TRBV7-2, with 7 bases fitting TRBD1. CDR3 length: 15 residues. V lost 0 bases and J lost 2; bases outside the gene matches: 4. The germline V gene has CDR1 SGHTA and CDR2 FQGNSA. CDR3 residues: CASSLASDRAYEQYF. The DNA for the CDR3 is TGTGCCAGCAGCTTAGCGTCCGACAGGGCCTACGAGCAGTACTTC. Full variable domain (outside the CDR3, taken from reference TRBV7-2 and TRBJ2-7): GAGVSQSPSNKVTEKGKDVELRCDPISGHTALYWYRQSLGQGLEFLIYFQGNSAPDKSGLPSDRFSAERTGGSVSTLTIQRTQQEDSAVYLCASSLASDRAYEQYFGPGTRLTVT.

Only a few counts were recorded for this clone. The chain's CDR3 is CATSIEQGSYNEQFF. For the CDR3, the DNA is TGTGCCACCAGCATCGAACAGGGCTCCTACAATGAGCAGTTCTTC. This chain joins TRBV15 and TRBJ2-1; possibly TRBD1 for D (6 bases). The CDR3 loop spans 15 amino acids. V shed 4 bases and J shed 0 bases, with 10 bases lying between them. Germline loops: CDR1 LNHNV, CDR2 YYDKDF (reference sequence).

The chain recombines TRBV29-1 with TRBJ1-2, with 9 bases lining up with TRBD1. The germline V gene encodes CDR1 SQVTM and CDR2 ANQGSEA. The CDR3 length is 12 residues. The V and J ends lost 3 bases and 8 bases, in that order; junction bases with no gene match: 4. CDR3 in amino acids: CSVEGQGGGYTF. The DNA of the CDR3 is TGCAGCGTTGAGGGACAGGGTGGAGGCTACACCTTC.

This clone was counted between two and nine times. In DNA, the CDR3 is TGTGCTAGTGGTTTGGCGGGAGTGGGCTACAATGAGCAGTTCTTC. This sequence encodes CASGLAGVGYNEQFF. The gene calls are TRBV12-5 and TRBJ2-1; the D gene is possibly TRBD2 (6 bases). CDR1 and CDR2 from the germline V gene are LGHNT and FRNRAP. With 1 base removed from V and 3 bases from J, the gap between germline ends came to 10 bases. There are 15 residues in the CDR3.

This chain uses TRBV6-5 with TRBJ2-1; D unresolved. The V end was cut by 10 bases, the J end by 0 bases, with 13 bases between. The CDR3 length is 14 residues. Germline values: CDR1 MNHEY, CDR2 SVGAGI. The CDR3: CATQPYSSYNEQFF. CDR3 bases: TGTGCCACCCAACCGTATAGCTCCTACAATGAGCAGTTCTTC.